This T cell receptor beta chain derives from a study of CD8 T cells in Susac syndrome. Overall study findings and caveats: An acknowledgment was made by the study that its TCR sequencing and HLA analysis involved relatively few individuals.

With regard to this clonotype: Its specificity is unknown.

It was with random hexamers that roughly 0.5 to 1 ug RNA was reverse transcribed. The immunoSEQ assay covered 54 Vbeta and 13 Jbeta segments for CDR3. MiXCR, applied by TCRdb to the immunoSEQ multiplex PCR reads, yields one record per CDR3 protein. The sample lists just over 150,000 distinct CDR3 sequences; around 95% were seen once. Sequencing of TCR beta covered CD8+ and CD4+ T cells obtained from blood. This CDR3 is 12 amino acids long. From germline, CDR1 is SQVTM and CDR2 ANQGSEA. Trimming took off 5 bases at V and 6 bases at J, with 10 bases between the two ends. This receptor was taken from a human donor with multiple sclerosis. The source material was CD8+ T cells from PBMCs. The chain has TRBV29-1 and TRBJ2-2; D remains unclear. The CDR3 DNA sequence: TGCAGCGTTAAGGGTTTACCCGGGGAGCTGTTTTTT. It translates to CSVKGLPGELFF.